Listed here is a single T cell receptor beta chain. The germline V gene has CDR1 GTSNPN and CDR2 SVGIG (reference sequence). V lost 2 bases, J lost 3 bases, and 23 bases lay in between. The CDR3 has 19 residues. The data originate from a study of blood T cell repertoires in COVID-19. Looking at the study overall: Italy, Spain and the United States were the sources of the convalescent and acute COVID-19 samples. Nucleic acid was either cDNA or gDNA, and it came from T cells, B-cell-depleted T cells, or PBMCs.

Per the study methods: The authors estimated nucleated cell counts from reference gene primer amplification. Assay used: immunoSEQ multiplex PCR; TCRdb lists only in-frame clones, some missing. V and J calls and clone size follow that table, whereas D and trimming were derived from the DNA. The sample holds around 100,000 clones, more than 65% seen once. Input material: peripheral blood. The TCR sequence derives from a man aged 50 to 59 with acute or convalescent COVID-19. The chain combines TRBV30 with TRBJ1-6; maybe TRBD1 (5 bases). The chain's CDR3 is CAWSPTSGSLRGYNSPLHF. Here the CDR3 DNA reads TGTGCCTGGAGTCCCACGTCGGGTTCCCTTAGGGGCTATAATTCACCCCTCCACTTT.